This is a list of T cell receptor beta chains from one sample in a study of blood T cell repertoires in COVID-19. Here immunoSEQ multiplex PCR was the method, and the copy in TCRdb shows in-frame clones only, minus some. This sample has tens of thousands of clones, with about 91% found just once. Sequencing used peripheral blood. The source of these receptors is a man aged 55 to 70 with acute or convalescent COVID-19. The CDR3 runs from the conserved cysteine through the conserved F or W. A D gene is named only where the DNA matches it firmly. Only some rows state a clone size, as once, few, many or a class for expanded clones.

TGCGCCAGCAGCCAAGGGACACCGCCAGATACGCAGTATTTT,CASSQGTPPDTQYF,TRBJ2-3,.,14,TRBV4-3,.
TGTGCCAGCAGCCATCTTGGACTAGCGGCCTACACAGATACGCAGTATTTT,CASSHLGLAAYTDTQYF,TRBJ2-3,TRBD2,17,TRBV28,.
TGTGCCAGTACCCCGACTAGCGGAGTTTACAATGAGCAGTTCTTC,CASTPTSGVYNEQFF,TRBJ2-1,TRBD2,15,TRBV19,.
TGTGCCAGCAGGCGAGGGGGAGTGGACACAGATACGCAGTATTTT,CASRRGGVDTDTQYF,TRBJ2-3,.,15,TRBV7-2,.
TGTGCCAGCAGCTTAACGGGGGAAGGGGACAATCAGCCCCAGCATTTT,CASSLTGEGDNQPQHF,TRBJ1-5,.,16,TRBV5-6,few
TGTGCCACCAGTCTCGGACAGGCAGGCCTATCAAAGGAAAAACTGTTTTTT,CATSLGQAGLSKEKLFF,TRBJ1-4,TRBD1,17,TRBV24-1,.
TGTGCCAGCAGCAGTCAGGGGAATCAGCCCCAGCATTTT,CASSSQGNQPQHF,TRBJ1-5,.,13,TRBV9,.
TGTGCCAGCAGTTCCCTAGCGGGAATAAATGAGCAGTTCTTC,CASSSLAGINEQFF,TRBJ2-1,TRBD2,14,TRBV6-2/TRBV6-3,.
TGTGCCAGCAGTTACTCGGCGGGTCTCAAAAACATTCAGTACTTC,CASSYSAGLKNIQYF,TRBJ2-4,.,15,TRBV6-6,.
TGTGCCAGCAGTTTTAGCTACACTGAAGCTTTCTTT,CASSFSYTEAFF,TRBJ1-1,.,12,TRBV6-5,.
TGTGCCAGCTCACCCTTAGGGACAGGGGGAACCGCTGTGTCTGGAAACACCATATATTTT,CASSPLGTGGTAVSGNTIYF,TRBJ1-3,TRBD1,20,TRBV18,.
TGTGCCACCAGTGATTGGACGGACAGGGGTTTTGCCATATATTTT,CATSDWTDRGFAIYF,TRBJ1-3,TRBD1,15,TRBV24-1,.
TGTGCCAGCAGCTTCAGTTCGGCCAGGGCGAACACCGGGGAGCTGTTTTTT,CASSFSSARANTGELFF,TRBJ2-2,.,17,TRBV7-2,.
TGTGCCAGCAGCTCCACCGGCCGGACTAGCGGGAGGGAGACCCAGTACTTC,CASSSTGRTSGRETQYF,TRBJ2-5,TRBD2,17,TRBV7-2,.
TGTGCCATCAGTGAGGTAGCTAGCGGGAGGCAGGCTAATGAGCAGTTCTTC,CAISEVASGRQANEQFF,TRBJ2-1,TRBD2,17,TRBV10-3,many
TGTGCCAGCAGTTTTGGACTAGTCGGGAACATTCAGTACTTC,CASSFGLVGNIQYF,TRBJ2-4,TRBD2,14,TRBV5-6,.
TGTGCCACCAGCAGCGGGGTGTCAGATACGCAGTATTTT,CATSSGVSDTQYF,TRBJ2-3,.,13,TRBV15,.
TGTGCCAGCAGCCCGGGACAGGGGATTATAGATACGCAGTATTTT,CASSPGQGIIDTQYF,TRBJ2-3,TRBD1,15,TRBV7-3,.
TGTGCCAGCAGCCAACGGAACCTTCAGGGTTCACCCCTCCACTTT,CASSQRNLQGSPLHF,TRBJ1-6,.,15,TRBV14,.
TGTGCCAGCACCGGCCGGACTTCCGGGCACGAGCAGTACTTC,CASTGRTSGHEQYF,TRBJ2-7,.,14,TRBV7-8,.
TGTGCCAGTAGTATAGGCCGACTAGCGGGAGTTACAGATACGCAGTATTTT,CASSIGRLAGVTDTQYF,TRBJ2-3,TRBD2,17,TRBV19,.
TGTGCCAGTAGTATTGGAGGGCCCTCGAACGAGCAGTACTTC,CASSIGGPSNEQYF,TRBJ2-7,.,14,TRBV19,.
TGTGCCAGCAGCATACAGGGTGAAAAACTGTTTTTT,CASSIQGEKLFF,TRBJ1-4,.,12,TRBV7-8,.
TGTGCCACTCAAACAGGGGGCGAGAGCAATCAGCCCCAGCATTTT,CATQTGGESNQPQHF,TRBJ1-5,TRBD1,15,TRBV19,.
TGTGCCAGCCGAAGATCAGGGGGATCGCCCTACGAGCAGTACTTC,CASRRSGGSPYEQYF,TRBJ2-7,TRBD1,15,TRBV14,.
TGTGCCAGCTGTCGTGACACTGGGGCCAACGTCCTGACTTTC,CASCRDTGANVLTF,TRBJ2-6,.,14,TRBV3-1/TRBV3-2,.
TGTGCCAGCAGCTTAACTGGGACTTCGAACACCGGGGAGCTGTTTTTT,CASSLTGTSNTGELFF,TRBJ2-2,.,16,TRBV5-5,.
TGTGCCAGCGAAAGAGCGGACACAGATACGCAGTATTTT,CASERADTDTQYF,TRBJ2-3,.,13,TRBV28,.
TGTGCTAGTGGTTTGGTTGGGACAATATATGGCTACACCTTC,CASGLVGTIYGYTF,TRBJ1-2,.,14,TRBV12-5,.
TGCGCCAGCAGCTTGGATCAGGGTTGGGACACTGAAGCTTTCTTT,CASSLDQGWDTEAFF,TRBJ1-1,.,15,TRBV5-1,.
TGTGCCAGCAGTGAAGAACAGTATAGCAATCAGCCCCAGCATTTT,CASSEEQYSNQPQHF,TRBJ1-5,.,15,TRBV2,.
TGTGCCAGCAGCCAAGATGGACAGGGCTGGGAAAAACTGTTTTTT,CASSQDGQGWEKLFF,TRBJ1-4,TRBD1,15,TRBV3-1/TRBV3-2,.
TGCGCCAGCAGTCCGGGACTAGGGAGGACACCCCTCCACTTT,CASSPGLGRTPLHF,TRBJ1-6,.,14,TRBV5-1,once
TGTGCCAGCAGTTCGACAGGGTTCAGCAATCAGCCCCAGCATTTT,CASSSTGFSNQPQHF,TRBJ1-5,TRBD1,15,TRBV28,.
TGTGCCAGCAGCTTCCCAGGGGATCGAAACACCATATATTTT,CASSFPGDRNTIYF,TRBJ1-3,.,14,TRBV11-1,.
TGCGCCAGCAGCCCGGGACTAGCGGGAGCCTACGAGCAGTACTTC,CASSPGLAGAYEQYF,TRBJ2-7,TRBD2,15,TRBV5-1,.
TGTGCCAGCAGTCGACTAGCGGGAGGGGGTACCTTCTACGAGCAGTACTTC,CASSRLAGGGTFYEQYF,TRBJ2-7,TRBD2,17,TRBV27,.
TGCGCCAGCAGCCTGGACAGACATGGCTACACCTTC,CASSLDRHGYTF,TRBJ1-2,.,12,TRBV5-1,.
TGTGCCAGCATCCCTACCGGGACAGCCAGCAATCAGCCCCAGCATTTT,CASIPTGTASNQPQHF,TRBJ1-5,TRBD1,16,TRBV6-2/TRBV6-3,.
TGTGCCAGCAGCTTAGTATTCAATCAGCCCCAGCATTTT,CASSLVFNQPQHF,TRBJ1-5,.,13,TRBV7-8,.
TGTGCCAGCAGTTACGGCCCGGGTTACATGAACACCATATATTTT,CASSYGPGYMNTIYF,TRBJ1-3,.,15,TRBV6-2/TRBV6-3,.
TGTGCCAGCAGCCGACAGTCAGATACGCAGTATTTT,CASSRQSDTQYF,TRBJ2-3,.,12,TRBV6-5,.
TGTGCCAGCAGTTCCTGGACTAGCGGGAGTCGGGAGACCCAGTACTTC,CASSSWTSGSRETQYF,TRBJ2-5,TRBD2,16,TRBV27,.
TGTGCCAGCTTTCTAGACAGGGGCGCTGGAAACACCATATATTTT,CASFLDRGAGNTIYF,TRBJ1-3,TRBD1,15,TRBV18,.
TGTGCCAGCAGCATCTGGGGAGGGACCAGCTCCTACAATGAGCAGTTCTTC,CASSIWGGTSSYNEQFF,TRBJ2-1,TRBD2,17,TRBV9,.
TGTGCCACCAGCCCGCGGAAGTCGACTTCACCCCTCCACTTT,CATSPRKSTSPLHF,TRBJ1-6,.,14,TRBV15,.
TGTGCCATCAGTGACAACTCCGGGACAGGGGTAGGAGGCTACACCTTC,CAISDNSGTGVGGYTF,TRBJ1-2,TRBD1,16,TRBV10-3,.
TGCGCCAGCAGCCAAGTCTGGCGCACAGATACGCAGTATTTT,CASSQVWRTDTQYF,TRBJ2-3,.,14,TRBV4-3,.
TGTGCCAGCAGTTACGGCCGGGGTTACGAGCAGTACTTC,CASSYGRGYEQYF,TRBJ2-7,.,13,TRBV6-5,.
TGTGCCAGCAGCTTAATAGGGCGGGAGGGCTACAATGAGCAGTTCTTC,CASSLIGREGYNEQFF,TRBJ2-1,TRBD2,16,TRBV7-3,.
TGTGCCAGCAGCTTGGTTGGGGAGTCCGAGCAGTACTTC,CASSLVGESEQYF,TRBJ2-7,.,13,TRBV11-3,.
TGTGCCAGCAGTGAAGCGCTAGGGGGGGGGCCGGAGACCCAGTACTTC,CASSEALGGGPETQYF,TRBJ2-5,.,16,TRBV6-1,.
TGTGCCAGCAGCAATTACAGGGGTCCCTATGGCTACACCTTC,CASSNYRGPYGYTF,TRBJ1-2,TRBD1,14,TRBV2,once